This section outlines one T cell receptor (beta chain) sequence together with its context. Its antigen is as yet unknown. The record originates from a study of PD-L1 blockade in urothelial cancer. The overall study: Peripheral blood specimens exhibited a median yield of 141,255 T cells. Findings and limits, study-wide: Below-median pretreatment blood TCR clonality was a predictor of better survival.

Assay used: immunoSEQ multiplex PCR; TCRdb lists only in-frame clones, some missing. The data contain about 110,000 clones, about 91% of them seen just once; the ten biggest clones take up less than 5%. The CDR3 is 15 residues long. V was cut by 1 base and J by 0 bases, with 10 bases left in between. CDR1 and CDR2 (germline): SGHTA, FQGNSA. Time point given: peripheral blood 6 weeks after treatment start. The chain combines TRBV7-2 with TRBJ2-7; possible D gene TRBD1, 6 bases. This sample comprised PBMCs, obtained around atezolizumab (anti-PD-L1) treatment. This TCR was sampled from a man aged 60 to 69 with urothelial cancer. For the CDR3, the DNA is TGTGCCAGCAGCTTAGTACAGGGCCCCTCCTACGAGCAGTACTTC. This gives the protein CASSLVQGPSYEQYF.